Below, 24 T cell receptor beta chains from the same sample are listed, as sequenced in a study of OX40 agonist ivuxolimab in advanced cancers. Clones were read by immunoSEQ multiplex PCR, and TCRdb kept only the in-frame ones, dropping some. Of more than 12,000 clones in the sample, 70% to 80% were seen once. The specimen comprised CD4+ or CD8+ T cells sorted from blood, sampled in a trial of the OX40 agonist ivuxolimab. These receptors came from an adult with an advanced solid tumor such as melanoma, head and neck, liver or kidney cancer.

The chain has TRBV6-5 and TRBJ1-2; TRBD1 agrees at 8 bases. Germline values: CDR1 MNHEY, CDR2 SVGAGI. Losses at the gene ends were 6 bases for V and 4 bases for J; bases not matched to a gene: 4. The CDR3 extends over 13 amino acids. The CDR3 is CASRTGEAYGYTF. CDR3 DNA: TGTGCCAGCAGGACAGGGGAGGCCTATGGCTACACCTTC.

This clone was recorded only once. The chain combines TRBV11-3 with TRBJ2-7; tentative D call: TRBD2 (6 bases). Germline V gives CDR1 SGHNT, CDR2 YENEEA. Trimming left V 0 bases short and J 3 bases short, with 12 bases between. The CDR3 sequence is 15 residues long. The CDR3 protein is CASSLDSRGYYEQYF. The CDR3 nucleotides read TGTGCCAGCAGCTTAGATTCACGGGGGTACTACGAGCAGTACTTC. Based on the CDR3 plus reference TRBV11-3 and TRBJ2-7, the full variable domain is EAGVVQSPRYKIIEKKQPVAFWCNPISGHNTLYWYLQNLGQGPELLIRYENEEAVDDSQLPKDRFSAERLKGVDSTLKIQPAELGDSAVYLCASSLDSRGYYEQYFGPGTRLTVT.

The CDR3 nucleotides are TGTGCCAGCAGTTACGTAGGGGCCGGCTACACCTTC. This encodes CASSYVGAGYTF. The chain couples TRBV6-9 to TRBJ1-2; weak D call: TRBD1 (5 bases). This CDR3 is built from 12 residues. Per germline, CDR1 MNHGY and CDR2 SVAAGI. V was cut by 3 bases and J by 8 bases, with 10 bases left in between.

This sequence joins TRBV11-2 and TRBJ1-2; D might be TRBD1 (5 bases). Germline V gene data show CDR1 as SGHAT and CDR2 as FQNNGV. CDR3 length: 15 residues. V lost 2 bases to trimming and J lost 4 bases, with 14 bases between them. The CDR3 loop reads CASSLSGPLGYGYTF. In nucleotides, the CDR3 is TGTGCCAGCAGCTTATCGGGACCCCTGGGCTATGGCTACACCTTC.

This CDR3 is CASSVGWDEQFF. The CDR3, as DNA: TGTGCCAGCAGTGTGGGTTGGGATGAGCAGTTCTTC. The rearrangement uses TRBV6-5 and TRBJ2-1, with D unclear. V was cut by 5 bases and J by 8 bases, with 10 bases left in between. The CDR3 sequence is 12 residues long. The germline CDR1 and CDR2 sequences are MNHEY and SVGAGI.

The V call is TRBV29-1, the J call TRBJ2-1; either TRBD1 or TRBD2 may supply D (5 bases each). Per germline, CDR1 SQVTM and CDR2 ANQGSEA. The V gene lost 1 base and the J gene lost 10 bases, with 17 bases spanning the gap. The CDR3 is 14 amino acids. The DNA for the CDR3 is TGCAGCGTTGAAGGATTTAGGCCGGGGCCCGAGCAGTTCTTC. It codes for CSVEGFRPGPEQFF.

The CDR3 DNA sequence: TGTGCCAGCAGTTGGACCCCAGGAGCGTATGGCTACACCTTC. This codes for CASSWTPGAYGYTF. The rearrangement joins TRBV28 to TRBJ1-2; no firm D call. The CDR3 length is 14 residues. CDR1 is MDHEN and CDR2 is SYDVKM in the germline V gene. V lost 4 bases, J lost 5 bases, and 14 bases lay in between.

V gene TRBV27 combines with J gene TRBJ1-1; weak D call: TRBD1 (5 bases). The CDR3 runs to 16 residues. Germline V gene sequence: CDR1 MNHEY, CDR2 SMNVEV (reference sequence). V gave up 5 bases and J gave up 4 bases, with 20 bases separating them. Here the CDR3 DNA reads TGTGCCAGCAGTCCCAGTGTGAGGGCTGGGGCCACTGAAGCTTTCTTT. Translated: CASSPSVRAGATEAFF.

V is TRBV7-9 and J is TRBJ1-6; no firm D call. Trimming cost V 6 bases and J 9 bases, with 15 bases left between them. Germline V gene sequence: CDR1 SEHNR, CDR2 FQNEAQ (reference sequence). CDR3 length equals 14 residues. The CDR3, as DNA: TGTGCCAGCAGACCGGTAGTACTCGCTTCACCCCTCCACTTT. This translates into CASRPVVLASPLHF.

This chain uses TRBV27 with TRBJ1-2, with 7 bases matching TRBD1. CDR3 size: 13 residues. Trimming took 8 bases from V and 5 from J; bases not matched to a gene: 8. Germline V lookup: CDR1 MNHEY, CDR2 SMNVEV (reference sequence). The CDR3 protein is CASRGGTEYGYTF. The DNA of the CDR3 is TGTGCCAGCCGAGGAGGGACAGAGTATGGCTACACCTTC.

The chain joins TRBV7-2 to TRBJ1-2; tentatively, D is TRBD1 (5 bases). The CDR3 covers 15 residues. Germline-derived CDR1 and CDR2 are SGHTA and FQGNSA. V lost 3 bases, J lost 6 bases, and 17 bases lay in between. CDR3 nucleotide sequence: TGTGCCAGCAGCTTCTTTGACGGGACCGCTGATGGCTACACCTTC. This encodes CASSFFDGTADGYTF.

This chain joins TRBV10-2 and TRBJ2-7, with D possibly being TRBD1 or TRBD2 (6 bases each). The CDR3 spans 10 residues. V was trimmed by 6 bases and J by 11 bases, leaving 11 bases between them. The germline gives CDR1 WSHSY, CDR2 SAAADI. Here the CDR3 DNA reads TGCGCCAGCAGGGAGGGGGTTGAGTACTTC. It encodes CASREGVEYF.

Details on this clone: The junction shows a germline mismatch at one end, possibly a read error. DNA of the CDR3: TGCGCCAGCAGCCAAGTCCAGGGGGTGAAGACTGAAGCTTTCTTT. Its protein product is CASSQVQGVKTEAFF. V is TRBV4-1 and J is TRBJ1-1; 7 bases are shared with TRBD1. CDR1 is MGHRA, CDR2 YSYEKL, per germline. The CDR3 is 15 amino acids.

This chain's CDR3 is CASSQDPAAGNTIYF. The CDR3, as DNA: TGCGCCAGCAGCCAAGATCCGGCAGCTGGAAACACCATATATTTT. The rearrangement uses TRBV4-1 and TRBJ1-3; D gene ambiguous. The CDR3 totals 15 residues. V was clipped by 0 bases and J by 2 bases, with 8 bases between them. In germline, CDR1 is MGHRA, CDR2 YSYEKL.

The J gene is TRBJ1-1, the V gene TRBV27, with D uncertain. The V and J ends lost 0 bases and 7 bases respectively, with 9 bases between them. The CDR3 runs 13 residues. Germline CDR1 reads MNHEY; CDR2 reads SMNVEV (reference sequence). CDR3 nucleotide sequence: TGTGCCAGCAGTTTATCGAACTCCTATGAAGCTTTCTTT. Protein product: CASSLSNSYEAFF.

The V call is TRBV6-6, the J call TRBJ1-1; D is unclear. Trimming pared 8 bases from V and 0 bases from J, leaving 10 bases between. This CDR3 is built from 13 residues. Per the germline V gene, CDR1 is MNHNY and CDR2 is SVGAGI (reference sequence). The CDR3 region has the DNA TGTGCCAGCCGACCCTTTTTGAACACTGAAGCTTTCTTT. Amino acids: CASRPFLNTEAFF.

J is TRBJ2-7 and V is TRBV7-2, with D tentatively TRBD1 or TRBD2 (5 bases each). Germline assignment: CDR1 SGHTA and CDR2 FQGNSA. This CDR3 spans 13 amino acids. V lost 1 base, J lost 4 bases, and 8 bases lay in between. DNA of the CDR3: TGTGCCAGCAGCTTAGGGGGGACGTACGAGCAGTACTTC. Its protein product is CASSLGGTYEQYF.

The chain couples TRBV6-1 to TRBJ1-1, with TRBD1 matching over 9 bases. The CDR3 runs 15 residues. Looked up from germline, CDR1 is MNHNS and CDR2 is SASEGT. After removal of 6 bases from V and 5 bases from J, the junction contained 10 bases not matched to a gene. DNA for the CDR3: TGTGCCAGCAGCTTATACAGGGGGCAGGTGACTGAAGCTTTCTTT. Translating gives CASSLYRGQVTEAFF.

The chain couples TRBV7-2 to TRBJ1-1, with D perhaps TRBD1 (6 bases). With 2 bases removed from V and 0 bases from J, the gap between germline ends came to 16 bases. Germline V lookup: CDR1 SGHTA, CDR2 FQGNSA. The CDR3 has 17 residues. CDR3 amino acids: CASSLPGQNPLNTEAFF. For the CDR3, the DNA is TGTGCCAGCAGCTTACCGGGACAAAACCCGCTGAACACTGAAGCTTTCTTT.

This clone was seen a single time. The chain is built from TRBV29-1 and TRBJ1-2; no clear D. The CDR3 extends over 10 amino acids. Germline V gene lookup returns CDR1 SQVTM and CDR2 ANQGSEA. With 3 bases removed from V and 5 bases from J, the gap between germline ends came to 4 bases. The CDR3 DNA reads as TGCAGCGTTGACAGTTATGGCTACACCTTC. Its translation: CSVDSYGYTF.

The chain employs TRBV7-9 and TRBJ2-2, with D uncertain. In germline, CDR1 is SEHNR, CDR2 FQNEAQ (reference sequence). Trimming took off 5 bases at V and 3 bases at J, with 13 bases between the two ends. This CDR3 has 15 amino acids. The CDR3 sequence is CASSRPDTYTGELFF. DNA of the CDR3: TGTGCCAGCAGCCGCCCTGACACGTACACCGGGGAGCTGTTTTTT.

The gene calls are TRBV2 and TRBJ1-2, with unresolved D. CDR3 length: 13 amino acids. V was cut by 3 bases and J by 0 bases, with 5 bases left in between. CDR1 and CDR2 from the germline V gene are SNHLY and FYNNEI. The CDR3 region has the DNA TGTGCCAGCAGTGACATGGCTAACTATGGCTACACCTTC. It encodes CASSDMANYGYTF. The variable domain in full, with the rest retrieved from reference TRBV2 and TRBJ1-2, is EPEVTQTPSHQVTQMGQEVILRCVPISNHLYFYWYRQILGQKVEFLVSFYNNEISEKSEIFDDQFSVERPDGSNFTLKIRSTKLEDSAMYFCASSDMANYGYTFGSGTRLTVV.

Comments on this clone: A read error is likely here: a far larger clone is one base away. The sample carries other DNA sequences with the same CDR3. V and J are TRBV9 and TRBJ2-3; 8 nucleotides match TRBD2. The CDR3 sequence is 18 residues long. With 4 bases clipped from V and 4 bases from J, the junction kept 17 bases outside the gene matches. Looked up from germline, CDR1 is SGDLS and CDR2 is YYNGEE. CDR3 residues: CASSQDLAGGLLSDTQYF. The CDR3 coding sequence is TGTGCCAGCAGCCAAGATCTCGCGGGGGGCCTGCTTTCAGATACGCAGTATTTT.

This sequence joins TRBV14 and TRBJ2-1; D perhaps matches TRBD1 (6 bases). V lost 4 bases and J lost 3, with 16 bases in between. CDR3 length: 16 amino acids. Per germline, CDR1 SGHDN and CDR2 FVKESK. For the CDR3, the DNA is TGTGCCAGCAGCCGGTTTGAGGGACACCTCTACAATGAGCAGTTCTTC. Translated: CASSRFEGHLYNEQFF. Together with reference TRBV14 and TRBJ2-1, the CDR3 gives the full variable domain: EAGVTQFPSHSVIEKGQTVTLRCDPISGHDNLYWYRRVMGKEIKFLLHFVKESKQDESGMPNNRFLAERTGGTYSTLKVQPAELEDSGVYFCASSRFEGHLYNEQFFGPGTRLTVL.